This T cell receptor beta chain was identified during a study of blood T cell repertoires in COVID-19. Study context: In each case, the material was cDNA or gDNA derived from T cells, B-cell-depleted T cells, or PBMCs.

The assay was immunoSEQ multiplex PCR, and TCRdb's table has in-frame clones only and misses some. Here the sample spans some 220,000 clones, about 88% being singletons. Germline V gene lookup returns CDR1 ENHRY and CDR2 SYGVKD. V gave up 5 bases and J gave up 1 base; unmatched junction bases: 7. The CDR3 has 15 residues. V gene TRBV10-3 combines with J gene TRBJ2-7; the match to TRBD1 covers 8 bases. Material for sequencing was PBMCs or T cells enriched from blood (not recorded which). The receptor's source is a woman aged 25 to 39 who had recovered from COVID-19. The CDR3 DNA reads as TGTGCCATCAGTCAGGACAGGGACGTTTCCTACGAGCAGTACTTC. It specifies CAISQDRDVSYEQYF.